The next 25 T cell receptor beta chains were all read from a single sample in a study of cytomegalovirus exposure and HLA in healthy donors (dated by TCRdb to about 2017). Library prep was done by the immunoSEQ multiplex PCR assay. TCRdb took over this immuneACCESS table, retaining in-frame rearrangements with V and J assigned. Such tables are incomplete; in checked studies, under half of the missing clones stem from an unresolved V gene, and the remainder is unexplained. The sample has under 50,000 clones on record, approximately 93% of them singletons. The ten largest clones represent 7.8% of the sample. Material for sequencing was PBMCs. These TCRs come from a woman aged 18-29 years in good health and CMV-seropositive.

This chain uses TRBV11-2 with TRBJ1-3; no clear D gene. Germline lookup yields CDR1 SGHAT and CDR2 FQNNGV. The CDR3 covers 16 residues. Trimming stripped 5 bases from V and 4 bases from J, with 18 bases between. The CDR3 here is CASSQKPSGSGNTIYF. CDR3 DNA sequence: TGTGCCAGCAGCCAAAAACCATCGGGTTCCGGAAACACCATATATTTT.

The V gene is TRBV6-1, the J gene TRBJ2-7; D might be TRBD2 (6 bases). The CDR3 covers 15 residues. Between the trimmed V and J ends, which lost 1 base and 6 bases, there was a span of 16 bases. CDR1 and CDR2 (germline): MNHNS, SASEGT. The CDR3 protein is CASSEGAGPWGEQYF. The CDR3 DNA is TGTGCCAGCAGTGAAGGAGCGGGCCCTTGGGGCGAGCAGTACTTC.

The J gene is TRBJ1-5, the V gene TRBV6-1; TRBD1 matches 11 bases. This CDR3 has 19 amino acids. CDR1 is MNHNS, CDR2 SASEGT, per germline. Trimming took 1 base from V and 0 from J; bases not matched to a gene: 8. The CDR3: CASSEEDRGRVYSNQPQHF. The CDR3, as DNA: TGTGCCAGCAGTGAAGAGGACAGGGGGCGCGTCTATAGCAATCAGCCCCAGCATTTT.

CDR3 bases: TGTGCCAGCAGCCAGGGACAGGTGATAACTAGCACAGATACGCAGTATTTT. As protein: CASSQGQVITSTDTQYF. The chain has TRBV7-3 and TRBJ2-3; 8 bases map to TRBD1. Germline V gene data show CDR1 as SGHTA and CDR2 as FQGTGA. The ends lost 5 bases at V and 0 bases at J; junction bases unmatched: 10. This CDR3 comprises 17 residues.

The chain uses TRBV28 and TRBJ1-2; TRBD1 matches at 10 bases. Germline trimming cut 5 bases from V and 13 bases from J; bases unmatched to any gene: 13. The CDR3 has 14 amino acids. The V gene's germline CDR1 is MDHEN and CDR2 SYDVKM. Here the CDR3 DNA reads TGTGCCAGCAGTCCTTCGAGGACAGGGGGAGCTTCCACCTTC. This encodes CASSPSRTGGASTF.

V gene TRBV18 combines with J gene TRBJ2-1, with 14 nucleotides matching TRBD2. The CDR3 sequence is 16 residues long. V shed 4 bases and J 4 bases; nucleotides not matched to a gene: 3. Germline V gives CDR1 KGHSH, CDR2 LQKENI. DNA for the CDR3: TGTGCCAGCTCACTGCGACTAGCGGGAGGGTACAATGAGCAGTTCTTC. This sequence encodes CASSLRLAGGYNEQFF.

The sample holds one count of this clone. The chain uses TRBV27 and TRBJ1-2; 8 nucleotides agree with TRBD1. J lost 4 bases, V lost 6 bases, and 7 bases had no gene match. The germline gives CDR1 MNHEY, CDR2 SMNVEV (reference sequence). CDR3 length: 14 residues. The CDR3 coding sequence is TGTGCCAGCAGCACCCGGACAGGGCTCTATGGCTACACCTTC. Residues: CASSTRTGLYGYTF.

This clone was recorded only once. The CDR3 loop is CASSGQQVLKNTIYF. In nucleotides, the CDR3 is TGTGCCAGCAGCGGCCAACAGGTCCTGAAGAACACCATATATTTT. V is TRBV9 and J is TRBJ1-3; D possibly corresponds to TRBD1 (5 bases). V gave up 3 bases and J gave up 7 bases, with 17 bases separating them. The CDR3 contains 15 residues. CDR1 and CDR2 (germline): SGDLS, YYNGEE.

This clone is medium-sized in the sample. The chain links TRBV6-1 to TRBJ1-6, with 7 bases lining up with TRBD1. Germline V gene lookup returns CDR1 MNHNS and CDR2 SASEGT. The V segment lost 0 bases and the J segment 11 bases; nucleotides outside the gene matches: 4. The CDR3 length is 14 residues. The CDR3 coding sequence is TGTGCCAGCAGTGAAGCCGGGGACAGCCCACCCCTCCACTTT. Its protein is CASSEAGDSPPLHF.

The V call is TRBV5-1, the J call TRBJ2-3, with D possibly matching TRBD2 (6 bases). This CDR3 has 13 amino acids. Trimming took 0 bases from V and 6 from J, leaving 8 bases between them. From germline, CDR1 is SGHRS and CDR2 YFSETQ. In nucleotides, the CDR3 is TGCGCCAGCAGCTTGGGCGGGGTTGATACGCAGTATTTT. It specifies CASSLGGVDTQYF.

J is TRBJ1-5 and V is TRBV28; 9 bases match TRBD1. The length of the CDR3 is 16 residues. From germline, CDR1 is MDHEN and CDR2 SYDVKM. After removal of 6 bases from V and 2 bases from J, the junction contained 8 bases not matched to a gene. The CDR3: CASRDTGGIGNQPQHF. The CDR3 DNA follows: TGTGCCAGCAGGGATACAGGGGGCATCGGCAATCAGCCCCAGCATTTT.

The chain joins TRBV9 to TRBJ2-7; 7 bases align to TRBD2. V gave up 1 base and J gave up 0 bases; unmatched junction bases: 4. The CDR3 runs to 15 residues. Looked up from germline, CDR1 is SGDLS and CDR2 is YYNGEE. CDR3 coding DNA: TGTGCCAGCAGCGTACGGCCTAGCGGCTCCTACGAGCAGTACTTC. It translates to CASSVRPSGSYEQYF.

The chain joins TRBV25-1 to TRBJ1-3; D remains ambiguous. CDR1 is MGHDK, CDR2 SYGVNS, per germline. The V and J ends lost 8 bases and 0 bases respectively, with 8 bases between them. This CDR3 region has 13 residues. The CDR3 DNA sequence: TGTGCCAGCTCTACAGCCTCTGGAAACACCATATATTTT. Translating it yields CASSTASGNTIYF.

J is TRBJ2-7 and V is TRBV25-1, with 7 bases lining up with TRBD2. The CDR3 consists of 14 residues. J lost 3 bases, V lost 5 bases, and 7 bases had no gene match. The germline V gene has CDR1 MGHDK and CDR2 SYGVNS. CDR3 protein: CASSPGTTDYEQYF. The CDR3 DNA reads as TGTGCCAGCAGTCCCGGGACTACTGACTACGAGCAGTACTTC.

J is TRBJ2-1 and V is TRBV6-1; a weak D match, TRBD1 (5 bases). CDR3 size: 13 residues. V was cut by 6 bases and J by 6 bases, with 12 bases left in between. Germline lookup yields CDR1 MNHNS and CDR2 SASEGT. CDR3 nucleotides: TGTGCCAGCAGCAGGGAAAGACGCAATGAGCAGTTCTTC. Amino acid sequence: CASSRERRNEQFF.

The V call is TRBV4-1, the J call TRBJ2-4, with 9 bases fitting TRBD1. Germline trimming cut 0 bases from V and 6 bases from J; bases unmatched to any gene: 3. The CDR3 extends over 15 amino acids. Germline V gene data show CDR1 as MGHRA and CDR2 as YSYEKL. CDR3: CASSQEGQGLNIQYF. Here the CDR3 DNA reads TGCGCCAGCAGCCAAGAGGGACAGGGTTTAAACATTCAGTACTTC.

This rearrangement joins TRBV14 to TRBJ2-7; no definite D call. Germline V gene data show CDR1 as SGHDN and CDR2 as FVKESK. This CDR3 spans 13 amino acids. Trimming stripped 0 bases from V and 3 bases from J, with 6 bases between. CDR3 sequence reads: CASSQDVGYEQYF. The CDR3 DNA sequence: TGTGCCAGCAGCCAAGATGTCGGCTACGAGCAGTACTTC.

V usage is TRBV7-9 and J usage is TRBJ1-5; weak D call: TRBD1 (5 bases). V lost 5 bases to trimming and J lost 7 bases, with 15 bases between them. From germline, CDR1 is SEHNR and CDR2 FQNEAQ (reference sequence). There are 14 residues in the CDR3. The CDR3 region is CASSPAGLKQPQHF. The DNA of the CDR3 is TGTGCCAGCAGCCCAGCAGGGCTCAAACAGCCCCAGCATTTT.

V usage is TRBV4-1 and J usage is TRBJ2-4; 10 positions match TRBD2. With 0 bases clipped from V and 1 base from J, the junction kept 9 bases outside the gene matches. Germline CDR1 and CDR2: MGHRA and YSYEKL. The CDR3 runs to 19 residues. In DNA, the CDR3 is TGCGCCAGCAGCCAAGAGTTGAAGCTAGCGGGAGTCGCCAAAAACATTCAGTACTTC. It codes for CASSQELKLAGVAKNIQYF.

The chain joins TRBV10-3 to TRBJ2-1; 8 bases map to TRBD1. Trimming took 9 bases from V and 6 from J; bases not matched to a gene: 16. The CDR3 is 16 residues long. Looked up from germline, CDR1 is ENHRY and CDR2 is SYGVKD. CDR3 in amino acids: CAISTGTGAEGNEQFF. CDR3 nucleotide sequence: TGTGCCATTTCTACCGGGACAGGAGCGGAGGGCAATGAGCAGTTCTTC.

This sequence joins TRBV6-4 and TRBJ2-6; TRBD2 agrees at 8 bases. The ends lost 6 bases at V and 2 bases at J; junction bases unmatched: 6. There are 16 residues in the CDR3. The V gene's germline CDR1 is MRHNA and CDR2 SNTAGT. CDR3 sequence (DNA): TGTGCCAGCAGCCCCGGGGGGGGACCTGGGGCCAACGTCCTGACTTTC. Residues: CASSPGGGPGANVLTF.

The CDR3 loop reads CASSYLSGNTIYF. The CDR3 DNA is TGTGCCAGCAGTTACTTGAGTGGAAACACCATATATTTT. The genes are TRBV6-5 and TRBJ1-3, with D unresolved. The CDR3 is made up of 13 amino acids. V was clipped by 1 base and J by 3 bases, with 4 bases between them. Germline assignment: CDR1 MNHEY and CDR2 SVGAGI.

The J gene is TRBJ1-2, the V gene TRBV19; TRBD1 matches at 7 bases. V was pared by 5 bases and J by 6 bases, with 12 bases of the junction left unmatched. CDR1 LNHDA and CDR2 SQIVND come from the germline V gene (reference sequence). The CDR3 has 15 residues. The chain's CDR3 is CASSLPQGPRDGYTF. CDR3 coding DNA: TGTGCCAGTAGTCTACCACAGGGGCCAAGGGATGGCTACACCTTC.

The rearrangement uses TRBV19 and TRBJ2-3, with D maybe TRBD2 (5 bases). Trimming left V 6 bases short and J 5 bases short, with 15 bases between. Germline assignment: CDR1 LNHDA and CDR2 SQIVND (reference sequence). The CDR3 runs 14 residues. This CDR3 is CASSDGLAGDTQYF. The CDR3 DNA reads as TGTGCCAGTAGCGACGGTCTGGCGGGAGATACGCAGTATTTT. The whole variable domain, filled in from reference TRBV19 and TRBJ2-3, reads DGGITQSPKYLFRKEGQNVTLSCEQNLNHDAMYWYRQDPGQGLRLIYYSQIVNDFQKGDIAEGYSVSREKKESFPLTVTSAQKNPTAFYLCASSDGLAGDTQYFGPGTRLTVL.

CDR3 protein: CASSLTGVSYNEQFF. In DNA form, the CDR3 reads TGTGCCAGCAGCTTAACCGGGGTATCCTACAATGAGCAGTTCTTC. This chain uses TRBV7-3 with TRBJ2-1; D possibly corresponds to TRBD2 (5 bases). The CDR3 is 15 amino acids. Trimming took 0 bases from V and 1 from J, leaving 7 bases between them. Germline V gives CDR1 SGHTA, CDR2 FQGTGA.